This TCR beta chain is drawn from a study of T cells after yellow fever vaccination. This clonotype was recorded many times. Its antigen remains unidentified. Germline CDR1 reads DFQATT; CDR2 reads SNEGSKA (reference sequence). V lost 7 bases to trimming and J lost 0 bases, with 12 bases between them. This CDR3 comprises 13 residues. UMIs were added to TCR cDNA along with a universal primer site when it was made by 5'RACE template switching. TCRdb itself ran the 5' RACE reads through MiXCR, one entry per CDR3 protein. The sample includes 230,000 or so distinct CDR3 sequences, more than 3.5% of them seen just once. Study results and limitations: CD4 and CD8 compartments shared a small share of clonotypes, likely from convergent recombination.

Sequenced material: PBMCs, taken 15 days after the yellow fever booster vaccination. This TCR derives from a man between 18 and 29 years old who received the YFV17D yellow fever vaccine. V usage is TRBV20-1 and J usage is TRBJ1-1; D not resolved. CDR3 protein: CSVDEGVNTEAFF. The CDR3 bases are TGCAGTGTAGATGAGGGAGTGAACACTGAAGCTTTCTTT.